This T cell receptor beta chain was retrieved from a study of blood T cell repertoires in COVID-19. The protocol was immunoSEQ multiplex PCR, while the TCRdb copy is restricted to in-frame clones and leaves out a portion. This sample has 150,000 to 200,000 clones, with about 85% found just once. This CDR3 contains 13 residues. Trimming took off 3 bases at V and 12 bases at J, with 15 bases between the two ends. CDR1 is MNHNS, CDR2 SASEGT, per germline. The chain recombines TRBV6-1 with TRBJ2-1; a possible D gene is TRBD2 (6 bases). The sample consisted of peripheral blood. This TCR was sampled from a man aged 55 to 69 with active or convalescent COVID-19. The CDR3 spells CASSDIGGWVQFF. The CDR3 DNA is TGTGCCAGCAGTGATATCGGAGGGTGGGTGCAGTTCTTC.